This T cell receptor (beta chain) was identified during a study of beta chain features in type 1 diabetes. Isolated RNA was reverse transcribed in full, so expressed TCRB transcripts were sequenced. The repertoire was sequenced with immunoSEQ multiplex PCR; TCRdb's copy has only in-frame clones and lacks some. The profile shows about 700,000 clones, over 10% of them singletons. Study-wide findings and caveats: Type 1 diabetes patients had moderately but significantly shorter TCRB CDR3s in all four CD4+ subsets.

This clone showed up just a few times. Its antigen remains unidentified. It was one heparinised blood draw, averaging about 116 mL, that each donor gave. Using CD45RO/CCR7/CD25/CD127/CD95/CD27, CD4+ naive, central memory, regulatory and stem cell-like memory cells were sorted. This CDR3 spans 14 amino acids. Per germline, CDR1 SGDLS and CDR2 YYNGEE. V dropped 0 bases and J dropped 5; count of bases not matched to a gene: 1. The clonotype comes from a man aged 18 to 29 with type 1 diabetes. The gene calls are TRBV9 and TRBJ2-1; TRBD1 matches at 8 bases. Input material: naive CD4+ T cells from blood. The CDR3 coding sequence is TGTGCCAGCAGCGTAGTGGACAGGGACAATGAGCAGTTCTTC. This translates into CASSVVDRDNEQFF.